Below, 26 T cell receptor beta chains from the same sample are listed, as sequenced in a study of T cell responses to AZD1222 COVID-19 vaccine. The assay was immunoSEQ multiplex PCR, and TCRdb's table has in-frame clones only and misses some. The sample contains about 120,000 clones, under 90% of which appear only once. This sample comprised peripheral blood, obtained on day 0 of AZD1222 vaccination. The receptor source for this set is an adult in good health.

This rearrangement joins TRBV5-3 to TRBJ1-6; D is uncertain. TRBV5-3 is treated as an ORF (open reading frame) with a function not yet certain. CDR3 length: 17 amino acids. The V end was cut by 6 bases, the J end by 0 bases, with 16 bases between. The CDR3, as DNA: TGTGCCAGAACCTGGCGAAGTGCGAGCTCCTATAATTCACCCCTCCACTTT. It encodes CARTWRSASSYNSPLHF.

The chain employs TRBV19 and TRBJ2-3, with TRBD2 matching 9 bases. V lost 2 bases, J lost 2 bases, and 8 bases stayed unmatched. This CDR3 contains 17 residues. Germline V lookup: CDR1 LNHDA, CDR2 SQIVND (reference sequence). CDR3 protein: CASSISPSGIYTDTQYF. CDR3 in DNA: TGTGCCAGTAGTATATCTCCTAGCGGGATATACACAGATACGCAGTATTTT.

This sequence joins TRBV11-2 and TRBJ2-7, with D possibly called TRBD1 or TRBD2 (6 bases each). The length of the CDR3 is 14 residues. Trimming pared 3 bases from V and 5 bases from J, leaving 14 bases between. CDR1 SGHAT and CDR2 FQNNGV come from the germline V gene. This CDR3 reads CASSFVGGGHEQYF. The CDR3, as DNA: TGTGCCAGCAGCTTTGTGGGGGGCGGGCACGAGCAGTACTTC. The complete variable domain, with remaining parts taken from reference TRBV11-2 and TRBJ2-7, reads EAGVAQSPRYKIIEKRQSVAFWCNPISGHATLYWYQQILGQGPKLLIQFQNNGVVDDSQLPKDRFSAERLKGVDSTLKIQPAKLEDSAVYLCASSFVGGGHEQYFGPGTRLTVT.

In this sample, this clone turned up once. The chain carries TRBV5-6 and TRBJ2-6, with unresolved D. CDR1 is SGHDT, CDR2 YYEEEE, per germline. V was shortened by 2 bases and J by 0 bases, with 9 bases between the two germline ends. The length of the CDR3 is 16 residues. DNA of the CDR3: TGTGCCAGCAGCTTATACGTGTCCTCTGGGGCCAACGTCCTGACTTTC. It yields the protein CASSLYVSSGANVLTF.

The chain has TRBV13 and TRBJ2-7; tentatively, D is TRBD1 (5 bases). Trimming removed 5 bases at V and 4 bases at J, with 9 bases between. Germline CDR1 and CDR2: PRHDT and FYEKMQ (reference sequence). CDR3 length equals 12 residues. CDR3 sequence: CASSQDSYEQYF. The DNA of the CDR3 is TGTGCCAGCAGCCAAGACAGTTACGAGCAGTACTTC.

The J gene is TRBJ2-3, the V gene TRBV10-1, with 11 bases that match TRBD2. The CDR3 spans 16 residues. Per the germline V gene, CDR1 is WNHNN and CDR2 is SYGVQD (reference sequence). V gave up 5 bases and J gave up 2 bases; unmatched junction bases: 6. CDR3 residues: CASSYGTSGNTDTQYF. The CDR3 DNA reads TGCGCCAGCAGTTACGGGACTAGCGGTAACACAGATACGCAGTATTTT.

The V and J genes are TRBV5-1 and TRBJ2-3; 9 bases are shared with TRBD2. CDR1 is SGHRS and CDR2 is YFSETQ in the germline V gene. After removal of 4 bases from V and 4 bases from J, the junction contained 7 bases not matched to a gene. This CDR3 comprises 15 residues. The CDR3 DNA is TGCGCCAGCAGCCCCTCGTTAGCGGGGGCAGATACGCAGTATTTT. Translation: CASSPSLAGADTQYF.

The chain combines TRBV6-1 with TRBJ1-6; 9 nucleotides line up with TRBD1. This CDR3 spans 16 amino acids. The V segment lost 3 bases and the J segment 7 bases; nucleotides outside the gene matches: 7. Germline CDR1 and CDR2: MNHNS and SASEGT. The CDR3 loop reads CASSEPGQGVNSPLHF. The CDR3 DNA reads as TGTGCCAGCAGTGAGCCGGGACAGGGAGTGAATTCACCCCTCCACTTT.

The chain employs TRBV6-1 and TRBJ1-2; D uncertain. CDR1 and CDR2 (germline): MNHNS, SASEGT. This CDR3 spans 13 amino acids. Deletions cut 1 base from V and 5 bases from J, with 8 bases between. The chain's CDR3 is CASSEDLGYGYTF. The DNA of the CDR3 is TGTGCCAGCAGTGAAGATTTGGGGTATGGCTACACCTTC.

V is TRBV19 and J is TRBJ2-3, with D unresolved. The V end lost 3 bases, the J end lost 2 bases, and 6 bases lay between the germline ends. Germline CDR1 reads LNHDA; CDR2 reads SQIVND (reference sequence). The CDR3 has 13 residues. The CDR3 here is CASSISFTDTQYF. The CDR3 coding sequence is TGTGCCAGTAGTATCTCCTTCACAGATACGCAGTATTTT. The variable domain in full, with the rest retrieved from reference TRBV19 and TRBJ2-3, is DGGITQSPKYLFRKEGQNVTLSCEQNLNHDAMYWYRQDPGQGLRLIYYSQIVNDFQKGDIAEGYSVSREKKESFPLTVTSAQKNPTAFYLCASSISFTDTQYFGPGTRLTVL.

This clone was seen just once. The genes are TRBV5-1 and TRBJ1-1, with D possibly TRBD1 on 6 matching bases. With 0 bases removed from V and 8 bases from J, the gap between germline ends came to 17 bases. This CDR3 contains 15 residues. The germline CDR1 and CDR2 sequences are SGHRS and YFSETQ. CDR3 in amino acids: CASSLAPAGVVEAFF. In nucleotides, the CDR3 is TGCGCCAGCAGCTTGGCCCCGGCAGGGGTAGTCGAAGCTTTCTTT.

V usage is TRBV7-9 and J usage is TRBJ1-5, with 8 bases matching TRBD1. The germline gives CDR1 SEHNR, CDR2 FQNEAQ (reference sequence). This CDR3 is 15 amino acids long. V trimming: 5 bases; J trimming: 4 bases; junction bases outside the gene matches: 7. DNA of the CDR3: TGTGCCAGCAGCCAAGACAGGGGAATGAATCAGCCCCAGCATTTT. It yields the protein CASSQDRGMNQPQHF. Looking up the rest from reference TRBV7-9 and TRBJ1-5 gives the full variable domain: DTGVSQNPRHKITKRGQNVTFRCDPISEHNRLYWYRQTLGQGPEFLTYFQNEAQLEKSRLLSDRFSAERPKGSFSTLEIQRTEQGDSAMYLCASSQDRGMNQPQHFGDGTRLSIL.

This chain connects TRBV4-1 to TRBJ1-2, with D uncertain. Germline V gives CDR1 MGHRA, CDR2 YSYEKL. Deletions cut 0 bases from V and 3 bases from J, with 11 bases between. The CDR3 extends over 15 amino acids. The CDR3 loop reads CASSQELPLDYGYTF. CDR3 DNA: TGCGCCAGCAGCCAAGAACTCCCACTAGACTATGGCTACACCTTC.

The chain carries TRBV28 and TRBJ1-3, with D hard to call. CDR3 size: 16 residues. V lost 5 bases and J lost 4, with 18 bases in between. Germline loops: CDR1 MDHEN, CDR2 SYDVKM. The CDR3 DNA sequence: TGTGCCAGCAGTAGTCCGGGCATCGGAGCAGGAAACACCATATATTTT. Its protein product is CASSSPGIGAGNTIYF.

The gene calls are TRBV5-1 and TRBJ2-1, with D perhaps matching TRBD2 (6 bases). The V and J ends lost 4 bases and 10 bases respectively, with 21 bases between them. The CDR3 covers 15 residues. The germline V gene has CDR1 SGHRS and CDR2 YFSETQ. The CDR3 DNA follows: TGCGCCAGCAGCGGGCTAGCGAGGGGAATGGGGGAGCAGTTCTTC. Residues: CASSGLARGMGEQFF.

The genes are TRBV30 and TRBJ1-2; D gene uncertain. This CDR3 spans 15 amino acids. Germline V lookup: CDR1 GTSNPN, CDR2 SVGIG (reference sequence). V lost 0 bases and J 0 bases, leaving 11 bases between the germline ends. This chain's CDR3 is CAWSVNAGANYGYTF. The DNA for the CDR3 is TGTGCCTGGAGTGTAAACGCAGGAGCTAACTATGGCTACACCTTC.

Regarding this clone: Other DNA sequences within the sample encode an identical CDR3. V gene TRBV6-5 combines with J gene TRBJ2-7; D is undetermined. This CDR3 comprises 14 residues. Germline CDR1 and CDR2: MNHEY and SVGAGI. With 2 bases removed from V and 3 bases from J, the gap between germline ends came to 11 bases. The CDR3 here is CASSYRHRDYEQYF. The CDR3 DNA reads TGTGCCAGCAGTTACCGACACAGAGACTACGAGCAGTACTTC.

The chain combines TRBV18 with TRBJ1-1; D possibly corresponds to TRBD1 (6 bases). V was cut by 3 bases and J by 7 bases, with 12 bases left in between. Per the germline V gene, CDR1 is KGHSH and CDR2 is LQKENI. The length of the CDR3 is 13 residues. The DNA of the CDR3 is TGTGCCAGCTCACCTCGGGACATAGGTGAAGCTTTCTTT. This sequence encodes CASSPRDIGEAFF. Full variable domain (rest looked up from reference TRBV18 and TRBJ1-1): NAGVMQNPRHLVRRRGQEARLRCSPMKGHSHVYWYRQLPEEGLKFMVYLQKENIIDESGMPKERFSAEFPKEGPSILRIQQVVRGDSAAYFCASSPRDIGEAFFGQGTRLTVV.

The chain combines TRBV3-1 (or the pseudogene TRBV3-2) with TRBJ2-5, with a weak D call TRBD2 (5 bases). Trimming cost V 4 bases and J 4 bases, with 13 bases left between them. Per the germline V gene, CDR1 is LGHDT and CDR2 is YNNKEL (reference sequence). The CDR3 extends over 14 amino acids. CDR3 bases: TGTGCCAGCAGCCTTGACTATTGGGGAGAGACCCAGTACTTC. Translating gives CASSLDYWGETQYF.

V gene TRBV27 combines with J gene TRBJ2-7; D unresolved. CDR3 length equals 17 residues. The germline V gene encodes CDR1 MNHEY and CDR2 SMNVEV (reference sequence). With 0 bases removed from V and 0 bases from J, the gap between germline ends came to 15 bases. CDR3: CASSLSGGGPSSYEQYF. The CDR3 DNA sequence: TGTGCCAGCAGTTTATCAGGTGGCGGCCCTAGCTCCTACGAGCAGTACTTC.

The rearrangement uses TRBV12-3 or TRBV12-4 and TRBJ1-2; D gene ambiguous. Between the trimmed V and J ends, which lost 4 bases and 5 bases, there was a span of 11 bases. The CDR3 has 13 amino acids. CDR3 in amino acids: CASSWGSPYGYTF. DNA for the CDR3: TGTGCCAGCAGTTGGGGTTCTCCGTATGGCTACACCTTC.

The chain couples TRBV10-1 to TRBJ2-5; 9 positions agree with TRBD2. The CDR3 is 16 residues long. Germline V CDR1 and CDR2: WNHNN, SYGVQD (reference sequence). With 1 base clipped from V and 6 bases from J, the junction kept 9 bases outside the gene matches. CDR3 in amino acids: CASSEFGSGSSKTQYF. Written as DNA, the CDR3 is TGCGCCAGCAGTGAGTTTGGTAGCGGGAGCTCGAAGACCCAGTACTTC.

This chain connects TRBV28 to TRBJ2-6; 7 nucleotides line up with TRBD1. Germline CDR1 and CDR2: MDHEN and SYDVKM. V trimming: 6 bases; J trimming: 2 bases; junction bases outside the gene matches: 4. The CDR3 length is 15 residues. CDR3 sequence: CASRSTGPGANVLTF. The CDR3 region has the DNA TGTGCCAGCAGGTCGACAGGGCCTGGGGCCAACGTCCTGACTTTC.

The CDR3 protein is CASSLQGSYGYTF. CDR3 sequence (DNA): TGTGCCAGCAGCCTACAGGGATCCTATGGCTACACCTTC. This chain joins TRBV7-8 and TRBJ1-2; maybe TRBD1 (6 bases). Trimming shortened V by 5 bases and J by 4 bases, and 11 bases separated the two germline ends. Germline V CDR1 and CDR2: SGHVS, FQNEAQ. The CDR3 is made up of 13 amino acids.

This sequence joins TRBV6-2 or TRBV6-3 and TRBJ2-3, with D perhaps assigned TRBD1 or TRBD2 (5 bases each). CDR1 is MNHEY and CDR2 is SVGEGT in the germline V gene. Between the trimmed V and J ends, which lost 0 bases and 4 bases, there was a span of 11 bases. The CDR3 contains 15 residues. For the CDR3, the DNA is TGTGCCAGCAGTTACTCGAAGATGGGGGCAGATACGCAGTATTTT. Its protein is CASSYSKMGADTQYF.

J is TRBJ2-6 and V is TRBV24-1; perhaps TRBD2 as D (7 bases). This CDR3 has 17 amino acids. CDR1 and CDR2 (germline): KGHDR, SFDVKD. Trimming removed 9 bases at V and 0 bases at J, with 17 bases between. CDR3 in amino acids: CATGGGTPSSGANVLTF. For the CDR3, the DNA is TGTGCCACCGGGGGGGGGACACCCTCCTCTGGGGCCAACGTCCTGACTTTC.